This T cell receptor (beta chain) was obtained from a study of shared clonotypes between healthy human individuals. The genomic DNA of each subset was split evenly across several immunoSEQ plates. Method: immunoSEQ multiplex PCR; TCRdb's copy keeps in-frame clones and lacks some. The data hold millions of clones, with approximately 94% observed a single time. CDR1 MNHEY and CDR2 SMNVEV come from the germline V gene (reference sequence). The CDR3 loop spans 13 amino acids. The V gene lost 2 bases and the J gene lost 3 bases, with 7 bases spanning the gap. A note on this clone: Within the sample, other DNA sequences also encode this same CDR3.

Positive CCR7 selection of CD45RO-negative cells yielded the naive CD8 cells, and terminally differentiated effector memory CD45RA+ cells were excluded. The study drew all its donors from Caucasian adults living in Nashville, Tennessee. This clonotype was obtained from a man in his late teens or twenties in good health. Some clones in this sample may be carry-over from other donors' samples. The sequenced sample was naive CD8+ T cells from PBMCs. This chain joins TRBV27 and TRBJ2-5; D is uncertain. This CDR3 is CASSLRVEETQYF. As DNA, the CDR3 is TGTGCCAGCAGTTTAAGGGTAGAAGAGACCCAGTACTTC.